The T cell receptor beta chain described here comes from a study of T cell changes during pregnancy in multiple sclerosis. Trimming removed 4 bases from V and 3 bases from J; junction bases left unmatched: 6. The CDR3 runs to 15 residues. Germline V gene sequence: CDR1 LNHDA, CDR2 SQIVND (reference sequence). The method was immunoSEQ multiplex PCR; TCRdb's version includes in-frame clones alone and lacks a portion of them. Of about 24,000 clones detected, under 95% appear once; the ten largest clones hold just under 9.5%. This clone appeared once. The sequence was collected from a female donor in good health, enrolled as a control in a pregnancy study. This material consisted of CD8+ T cells from peripheral blood mononuclear cells, taken in the third trimester of pregnancy. V usage is TRBV19 and J usage is TRBJ2-1; 7 positions agree with TRBD2. The CDR3 bases are TGTGCCAGTAGTAGACTAGCAGGCGACTACAATGAGCAGTTCTTC. The encoded protein is CASSRLAGDYNEQFF.